One sample yielded the 19 T cell receptor beta chains listed below, sequenced in a study of T cell responses to AZD1222 COVID-19 vaccine (dated by TCRdb to the early 2020s). Sample time point, as interpreted from the label and publication: baseline before first vaccination. The library was prepared using the immunoSEQ multiplex PCR assay. In TCRdb, the immuneACCESS table is reduced to in-frame sequences with V and J assigned. These tables do not hold every clone; where another copy was compared, an unresolved V gene accounts for under half, and the others remain unexplained. This sample has around 140,000 clones in its table, and 80% to 95% of those were observed once. The top ten clonotypes cover approximately 1.5% of the sample. The input for sequencing was peripheral blood, taken on day 0 of AZD1222 vaccination. These receptors all come from an adult in good health.

The rearrangement uses TRBV18 and TRBJ1-1, with D unresolved. The V gene lost 3 bases and the J gene lost 7 bases, with 15 bases spanning the gap. The CDR3 has 14 residues. Germline-derived CDR1 and CDR2 are KGHSH and LQKENI. The CDR3: CASSPQVSAHEAFF. The CDR3 bases are TGTGCCAGCTCACCCCAGGTCTCGGCCCATGAAGCTTTCTTT.

V gene TRBV7-9 combines with J gene TRBJ1-3, with D hard to call. V lost 1 base to trimming and J lost 8 bases, with 9 bases between them. Germline values: CDR1 SEHNR, CDR2 FQNEAQ (reference sequence). The CDR3 spans 13 residues. In nucleotides, the CDR3 is TGTGCCAGCAGCTTAGGCTCTTCCTACACCATATATTTT. This translates into CASSLGSSYTIYF.

The V gene is TRBV30, the J gene TRBJ2-3, with TRBD2 identical over 8 bases. V was pared by 3 bases and J by 3 bases, with 8 bases of the junction left unmatched. Germline V lookup: CDR1 GTSNPN, CDR2 SVGIG (reference sequence). This CDR3 is 15 amino acids long. DNA of the CDR3: TGTGCCTGGAGAGAGATTCGGGAGGGGACAGATACGCAGTATTTT. Protein sequence: CAWREIREGTDTQYF.

This rearrangement joins TRBV19 to TRBJ2-2; the D is unclear. This CDR3 has 15 residues. Trimming cost V 8 bases and J 1 base, with 14 bases left between them. The germline V gene encodes CDR1 LNHDA and CDR2 SQIVND (reference sequence). The CDR3 protein is CASAALTKNTGELFF. CDR3 coding DNA: TGTGCCAGTGCCGCCCTGACGAAGAACACCGGGGAGCTGTTTTTT.

The rearrangement links TRBV6-5 to TRBJ2-1; either TRBD1 or TRBD2 may supply D (5 bases each). The CDR3 is 16 amino acids. The V end lost 2 bases, the J end lost 5 bases, and 16 bases lay between the germline ends. Germline assignment: CDR1 MNHEY and CDR2 SVGAGI. The CDR3 sequence is CASSYGMRGTDNEQFF. CDR3 coding DNA: TGTGCCAGCAGTTACGGCATGAGGGGAACCGACAATGAGCAGTTCTTC.

The V and J genes are TRBV24-1 and TRBJ2-3; D gene unclear. V gave up 7 bases and J gave up 1 base, with 2 bases separating them. The CDR3 covers 11 residues. CDR1 and CDR2 (germline): KGHDR, SFDVKD. CDR3 protein: CATSGTDTQYF. The DNA of the CDR3 is TGTGCCACCAGCGGCACAGATACGCAGTATTTT.

The V call is TRBV18, the J call TRBJ2-7, with 9 positions matching TRBD2. The V and J ends lost 3 bases and 2 bases, in that order; junction bases with no gene match: 5. This CDR3 has 15 residues. Per germline, CDR1 KGHSH and CDR2 LQKENI. This chain's CDR3 is CASSPGLARTYEQYF. CDR3 DNA: TGTGCCAGCTCACCCGGACTAGCGCGAACCTACGAGCAGTACTTC.

The V gene is TRBV7-3, the J gene TRBJ2-3; 7 nucleotides agree with TRBD2. With V trimmed by 4 bases and J by 2 bases, 6 bases remained unmatched. The CDR3 has 15 amino acids. Germline V gene data show CDR1 as SGHTA and CDR2 as FQGTGA. The CDR3 sequence: CASSYSGAYTDTQYF. CDR3 nucleotides: TGTGCCAGCAGCTACAGCGGGGCTTACACAGATACGCAGTATTTT. Full variable domain (rest looked up from reference TRBV7-3 and TRBJ2-3): GAGVSQTPSNKVTEKGKYVELRCDPISGHTALYWYRQSLGQGPEFLIYFQGTGAADDSGLPNDRFFAVRPEGSVSTLKIQRTERGDSAVYLCASSYSGAYTDTQYFGPGTRLTVL.

The chain couples TRBV9 to TRBJ1-2, with 9 bases aligning to TRBD1. This CDR3 contains 15 residues. CDR1 and CDR2 from the germline V gene are SGDLS and YYNGEE. J lost 4 bases, V lost 4 bases, and 8 bases had no gene match. The CDR3 spells CASSPPQGAGYGYTF. Here the CDR3 DNA reads TGTGCCAGCAGCCCGCCACAGGGGGCGGGCTATGGCTACACCTTC. The entire variable domain, with the rest obtained from reference TRBV9 and TRBJ1-2, is as follows: DSGVTQTPKHLITATGQRVTLRCSPRSGDLSVYWYQQSLDQGLQFLIQYYNGEERAKGNILERFSAQQFPDLHSELNLSSLELGDSALYFCASSPPQGAGYGYTFGSGTRLTVV.

The V gene is TRBV6-5, the J gene TRBJ2-2; D call uncertain. Per germline, CDR1 MNHEY and CDR2 SVGAGI. Trimming took off 7 bases at V and 0 bases at J, with 9 bases between the two ends. This CDR3 is 14 amino acids long. CDR3 sequence: CASTRSPNTGELFF. CDR3 nucleotides: TGTGCCAGCACCCGGAGTCCGAACACCGGGGAGCTGTTTTTT.

The V gene is TRBV5-1, the J gene TRBJ2-7; TRBD2 matches 15 bases. Germline V gives CDR1 SGHRS, CDR2 YFSETQ. This CDR3 region has 18 residues. The ends lost 4 bases at V and 0 bases at J; junction bases unmatched: 8. The CDR3 here is CASSPGLAGGRFSYEQYF. DNA of the CDR3: TGCGCCAGCAGCCCCGGACTAGCGGGAGGGCGATTCTCCTACGAGCAGTACTTC.

The gene calls are TRBV10-1 and TRBJ2-1, with 11 positions matching TRBD2. CDR1 is WNHNN and CDR2 is SYGVQD in the germline V gene (reference sequence). Trimming cost V 5 bases and J 9 bases; bases outside gene matches: 9. The CDR3 sequence is 15 residues long. CDR3 sequence: CASSPTSGTRGEQFF. DNA of the CDR3: TGCGCCAGCAGTCCGACTAGCGGGACCAGGGGTGAGCAGTTCTTC.

The chain is built from TRBV5-1 and TRBJ2-1; 11 nucleotides match TRBD2. The CDR3 covers 15 residues. Trimming cost V 4 bases and J 10 bases; bases outside gene matches: 10. CDR1 is SGHRS and CDR2 is YFSETQ in the germline V gene. This CDR3 reads CASSAAGTSGLEQFF. For the CDR3, the DNA is TGCGCCAGCAGCGCCGCCGGGACTAGCGGCCTGGAGCAGTTCTTC.

This chain joins TRBV7-9 and TRBJ1-6; D possibly corresponds to TRBD1 (5 bases). From germline, CDR1 is SEHNR and CDR2 FQNEAQ (reference sequence). The CDR3 covers 18 residues. Deletions cut 1 base from V and 0 bases from J, with 13 bases between. The CDR3 loop is CASSLGQFSSSYNSPLHF. CDR3 nucleotides: TGTGCCAGCAGCTTAGGACAGTTCTCCTCCTCCTATAATTCACCCCTCCACTTT.

The chain carries TRBV6-5 and TRBJ2-1; TRBD2 might be the D (5 bases). Germline V gives CDR1 MNHEY, CDR2 SVGAGI. The CDR3 loop spans 13 amino acids. Deletions cut 8 bases from V and 4 bases from J, with 12 bases between. CDR3 protein: CASRREPYNEQFF. For the CDR3, the DNA is TGTGCCAGCCGAAGGGAGCCGTACAATGAGCAGTTCTTC.

This clone was observed a single time. This chain joins TRBV5-5 and TRBJ1-4; tentative D call: TRBD1 (6 bases). The V gene lost 1 base and the J gene lost 2 bases, with 18 bases spanning the gap. CDR3 length: 18 amino acids. Germline values: CDR1 SGHKS, CDR2 YYEKEE (reference sequence). The DNA of the CDR3 is TGTGCCAGCAGCTTGAGGGGAACAGGGCTGAATACTAATGAAAAACTGTTTTTT. Protein: CASSLRGTGLNTNEKLFF. The whole variable domain, filled in from reference TRBV5-5 and TRBJ1-4, reads DAGVTQSPTHLIKTRGQQVTLRCSPISGHKSVSWYQQVLGQGPQFIFQYYEKEERGRGNFPDRFSARQFPNYSSELNVNALLLGDSALYLCASSLRGTGLNTNEKLFFGSGTQLSVL.

The chain is built from TRBV5-1 and TRBJ2-3; 8 nucleotides line up with TRBD1. J gave up 1 base and V 2 bases, and 9 bases lay outside the gene matches. The length of the CDR3 is 17 residues. Germline CDR1 reads SGHRS; CDR2 reads YFSETQ. The CDR3 reads CASSFFGQGGGTDTQYF. In nucleotides, the CDR3 is TGCGCCAGCAGCTTTTTCGGACAGGGTGGTGGCACAGATACGCAGTATTTT.

The sample holds a few counts of this clone. This chain links TRBV5-1 with TRBJ1-3; D uncertain. V gave up 4 bases and J gave up 4 bases, with 18 bases separating them. The CDR3 loop spans 16 amino acids. CDR1 and CDR2 from the germline V gene are SGHRS and YFSETQ. The CDR3 loop is CASSAHDTSGGNTIYF. The DNA of the CDR3 is TGCGCCAGCAGCGCCCACGACACTTCAGGAGGAAACACCATATATTTT.

The J gene is TRBJ1-2, the V gene TRBV29-1, with D possibly TRBD1 on 6 matching bases. Trimming left V 2 bases short and J 8 bases short, with 12 bases between. The CDR3 extends over 12 amino acids. In germline, CDR1 is SQVTM, CDR2 ANQGSEA. The CDR3 protein is CSVEQAGEGYTF. The CDR3 coding sequence is TGCAGCGTTGAACAGGCAGGGGAAGGCTACACCTTC.